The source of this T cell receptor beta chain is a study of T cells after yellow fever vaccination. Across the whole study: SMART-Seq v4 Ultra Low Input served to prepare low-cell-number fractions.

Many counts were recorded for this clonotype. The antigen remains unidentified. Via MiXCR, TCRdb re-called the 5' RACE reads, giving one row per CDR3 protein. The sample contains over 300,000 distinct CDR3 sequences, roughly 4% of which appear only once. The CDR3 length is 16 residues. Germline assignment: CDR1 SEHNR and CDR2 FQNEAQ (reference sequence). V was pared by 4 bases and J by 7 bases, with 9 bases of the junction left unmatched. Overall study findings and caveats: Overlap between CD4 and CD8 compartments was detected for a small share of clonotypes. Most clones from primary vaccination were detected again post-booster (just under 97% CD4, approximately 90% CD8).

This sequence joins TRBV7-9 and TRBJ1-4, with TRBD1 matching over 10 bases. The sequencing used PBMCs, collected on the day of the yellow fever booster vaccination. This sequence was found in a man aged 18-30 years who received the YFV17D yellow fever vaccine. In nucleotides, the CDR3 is TGTGCCAGCAGCTCTACCTTGACAGGGGGCGTTGAAAAACTGTTTTTT. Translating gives CASSSTLTGGVEKLFF.